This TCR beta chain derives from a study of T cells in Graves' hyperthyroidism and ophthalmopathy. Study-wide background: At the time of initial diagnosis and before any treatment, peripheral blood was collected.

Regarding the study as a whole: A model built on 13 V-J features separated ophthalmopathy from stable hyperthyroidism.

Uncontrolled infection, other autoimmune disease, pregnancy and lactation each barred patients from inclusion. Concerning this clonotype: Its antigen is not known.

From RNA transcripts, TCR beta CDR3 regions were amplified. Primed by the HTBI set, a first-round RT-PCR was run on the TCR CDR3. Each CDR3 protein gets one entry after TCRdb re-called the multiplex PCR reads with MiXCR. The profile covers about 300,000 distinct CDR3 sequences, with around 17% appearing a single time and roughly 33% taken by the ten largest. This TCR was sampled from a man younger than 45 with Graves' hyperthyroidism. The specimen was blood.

Here the CDR3 reads CSARGGSGYTEAFF. Here the CDR3 DNA reads TGCAGCGCCCGAGGGGGGAGCGGGTACACTGAAGCTTTCTTT. J is TRBJ1-1 and V is TRBV29-1, with D perhaps matching TRBD1 (6 bases). Germline V gene lookup returns CDR1 SQVTM and CDR2 ANQGSEA. The V gene lost 7 bases and the J gene lost 3 bases, with 18 bases spanning the gap. The CDR3 is made up of 14 amino acids.